This T cell receptor beta chain was observed in a study of blood T cell repertoires in COVID-19. The CDR3 covers 14 residues. V lost 4 bases and J lost 2; bases outside the gene matches: 2. The V gene's germline CDR1 is ENHRY and CDR2 SYGVKD. Method: immunoSEQ multiplex PCR; TCRdb's copy keeps in-frame clones and lacks some. Of some 320,000 clones listed, 70% to 90% are singletons. This sequence originates from a woman between 45 and 60 years old who had recovered from COVID-19. What was sequenced was peripheral blood. V gene TRBV10-3 combines with J gene TRBJ1-2, with 9 bases fitting TRBD1. CDR3 amino acids: CAISGQGGNYGYTF. In DNA, the CDR3 is TGTGCCATCAGTGGACAGGGGGGGAACTATGGCTACACCTTC.